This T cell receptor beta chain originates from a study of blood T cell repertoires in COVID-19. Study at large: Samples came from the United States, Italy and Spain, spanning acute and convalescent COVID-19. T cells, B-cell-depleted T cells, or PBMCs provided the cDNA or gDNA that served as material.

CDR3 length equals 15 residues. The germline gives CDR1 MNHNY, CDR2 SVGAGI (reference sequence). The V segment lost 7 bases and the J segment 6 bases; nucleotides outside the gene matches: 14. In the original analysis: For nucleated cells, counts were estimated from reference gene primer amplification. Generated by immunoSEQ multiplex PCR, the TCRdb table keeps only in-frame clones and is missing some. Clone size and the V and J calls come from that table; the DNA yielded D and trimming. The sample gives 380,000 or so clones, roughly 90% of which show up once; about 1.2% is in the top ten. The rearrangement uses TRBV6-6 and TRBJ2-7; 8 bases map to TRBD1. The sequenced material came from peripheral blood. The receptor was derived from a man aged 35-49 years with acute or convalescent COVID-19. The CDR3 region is CASTRRDRGRGEQYF. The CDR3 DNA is TGTGCCAGCACCAGAAGAGACAGGGGCAGAGGCGAGCAGTACTTC.